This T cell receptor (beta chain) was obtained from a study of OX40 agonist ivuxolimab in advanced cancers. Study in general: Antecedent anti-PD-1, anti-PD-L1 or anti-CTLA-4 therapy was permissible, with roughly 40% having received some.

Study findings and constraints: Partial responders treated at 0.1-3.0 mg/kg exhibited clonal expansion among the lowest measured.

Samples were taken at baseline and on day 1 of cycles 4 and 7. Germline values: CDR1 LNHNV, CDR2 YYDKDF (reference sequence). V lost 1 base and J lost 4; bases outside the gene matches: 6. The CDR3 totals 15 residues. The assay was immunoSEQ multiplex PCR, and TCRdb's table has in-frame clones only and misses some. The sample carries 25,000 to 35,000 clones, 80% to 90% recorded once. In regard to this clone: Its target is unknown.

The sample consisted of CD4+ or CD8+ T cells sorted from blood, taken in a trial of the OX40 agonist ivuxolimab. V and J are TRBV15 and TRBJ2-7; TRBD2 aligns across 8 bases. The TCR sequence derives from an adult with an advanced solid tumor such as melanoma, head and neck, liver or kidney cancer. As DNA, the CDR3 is TGTGCCACCAGCAGAGGTAGCGGGAAAATATACGAGCAGTACTTC. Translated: CATSRGSGKIYEQYF.